This T cell receptor (beta chain) was identified in a study of Ad26.COV2.S vaccination and SARS-CoV-2 variants. Study-wide context: A COV1001 Ad26.COV2.S trial-arm participant provided the sample.

This sample's treatment: roughly 18 received Ad26.COV2.S at low or high dose, single or two shots; five or six received placebo; per-sample allocation not given. Specimens were obtained on day 63 following the first vaccine or placebo injection. Generated by immunoSEQ multiplex PCR, the TCRdb table keeps only in-frame clones and is missing some. The sample contains around 500,000 clones, 80% to 90% of which appear only once. The receptor's source is a person between 18 and 60 years old who received the Ad26.COV2.S COVID-19 vaccine or a placebo. This material consisted of peripheral blood, taken in a trial of Ad26.COV2.S vaccine versus placebo.

The DNA for the CDR3 is TGTGCCAGCTCACCCTCATTCTATAATTCACCCCTCCACTTT. It codes for CASSPSFYNSPLHF. The chain links TRBV18 to TRBJ1-6, with no clear D. CDR1 is KGHSH and CDR2 is LQKENI in the germline V gene. This CDR3 spans 14 amino acids. Trimming removed 3 bases at V and 3 bases at J, with 6 bases between.